The 29 T cell receptor beta chains reported below all come from one sample, sequenced in a study of T cell responses to AZD1222 COVID-19 vaccine. Here immunoSEQ multiplex PCR was the method, and the copy in TCRdb shows in-frame clones only, minus some. The sample has some 150,000 clones, roughly 88% seen once. Sample: peripheral blood, taken 28 days after the second AZD1222 dose. The receptor set was obtained from an adult who received the AZD1222 COVID-19 vaccine.

This chain joins TRBV14 and TRBJ2-2; D remains unclear. The CDR3 sequence is 13 residues long. V lost 4 bases and J 11 bases, leaving 14 bases between the germline ends. Per germline, CDR1 SGHDN and CDR2 FVKESK. The CDR3 bases are TGTGCCAGCAGCCCAGGTGGCCTAGTTGAGCTGTTTTTT. Translation gives CASSPGGLVELFF. The full variable domain, completed using reference TRBV14 and TRBJ2-2, is EAGVTQFPSHSVIEKGQTVTLRCDPISGHDNLYWYRRVMGKEIKFLLHFVKESKQDESGMPNNRFLAERTGGTYSTLKVQPAELEDSGVYFCASSPGGLVELFFGEGSRLTVL.

This chain connects TRBV3-1 (or the pseudogene TRBV3-2) to TRBJ2-2, with a weak D call TRBD2 (6 bases). V lost 4 bases to trimming and J lost 3 bases, with 9 bases between them. This CDR3 region has 14 residues. CDR1 LGHDT and CDR2 YNNKEL come from the germline V gene (reference sequence). CDR3: CASSRLGDTGELFF. CDR3 in DNA: TGTGCCAGCAGCCGACTAGGGGACACCGGGGAGCTGTTTTTT.

The CDR3 reads CATSEGTDLATQYF. The CDR3 DNA follows: TGTGCCACCAGTGAGGGCACCGACCTAGCTACGCAGTATTTT. The V call is TRBV24-1, the J call TRBJ2-3, with D tentatively TRBD2 (5 bases). Germline V gene data show CDR1 as KGHDR and CDR2 as SFDVKD. The CDR3 extends over 14 amino acids. V lost 4 bases to trimming and J lost 8 bases, with 15 bases between them.

This clone was seen more than once but under ten times. The chain combines TRBV3-1 (or the pseudogene TRBV3-2) with TRBJ2-1; a possible D gene is TRBD2 (5 bases). V was shortened by 2 bases and J by 5 bases, with 7 bases between the two germline ends. CDR3 length equals 13 residues. Per germline, CDR1 LGHDT and CDR2 YNNKEL (reference sequence). The CDR3 sequence is CASSQRRDNEQFF. The CDR3 bases are TGTGCCAGCAGCCAACGGCGGGACAATGAGCAGTTCTTC.

V and J are TRBV2 and TRBJ1-5, with no clear D. Trimming removed 7 bases from V and 9 bases from J, with 19 bases in between. The CDR3 runs 14 residues. Germline CDR1 reads SNHLY; CDR2 reads FYNNEI. The CDR3 here is CASTQPGSPRPQHF. Written as DNA, the CDR3 is TGTGCCAGCACGCAGCCCGGGAGCCCAAGGCCCCAGCATTTT.

The chain has TRBV5-4 and TRBJ2-5; unclear D gene. The CDR3 length is 17 residues. The V and J ends lost 4 bases and 0 bases respectively, with 19 bases between them. Germline V gives CDR1 SGHNT, CDR2 YYREEE (reference sequence). The CDR3 sequence: CASSRSVGRRYQETQYF. In DNA form, the CDR3 reads TGTGCCAGCAGCAGGTCCGTTGGCAGACGGTACCAAGAGACCCAGTACTTC.

The rearrangement uses TRBV19 and TRBJ2-7; D is possibly TRBD1 (6 bases). Trimming cost V 3 bases and J 3 bases, with 12 bases left between them. The CDR3 length is 14 residues. Germline loops: CDR1 LNHDA, CDR2 SQIVND (reference sequence). CDR3 amino acids: CASSIMGANYEQYF. As DNA, the CDR3 is TGTGCCAGTAGTATTATGGGGGCCAACTACGAGCAGTACTTC.

V usage is TRBV5-4 and J usage is TRBJ2-7; 11 nucleotides align to TRBD2. This CDR3 has 18 amino acids. Germline lookup yields CDR1 SGHNT and CDR2 YYREEE (reference sequence). V lost 0 bases to trimming and J lost 2 bases; unmatched junction nucleotides: 10. The CDR3: CASSLGLAGGRRPYEQYF. DNA for the CDR3: TGTGCCAGCAGCTTGGGATTAGCGGGGGGGCGTCGGCCCTACGAGCAGTACTTC.

V gene TRBV18 combines with J gene TRBJ2-2; no reliable D call. Deletions cut 6 bases from V and 4 bases from J, with 12 bases between. The CDR3 extends over 14 amino acids. Germline V gives CDR1 KGHSH, CDR2 LQKENI. The CDR3 DNA reads TGTGCCAGCTCCCAGGTAGGAGCCACCGGGGAGCTGTTTTTT. Its translation is CASSQVGATGELFF.

The chain carries TRBV7-9 and TRBJ1-6, with 8 bases fitting TRBD1. Per germline, CDR1 SEHNR and CDR2 FQNEAQ (reference sequence). The CDR3 runs 15 residues. V lost 5 bases to trimming and J lost 7 bases; unmatched junction nucleotides: 7. In DNA form, the CDR3 reads TGTGCCAGCAGCCCGGACAGGGAAAGGAATTCACCCCTCCACTTT. It yields the protein CASSPDRERNSPLHF.

This clone was picked up one time. The chain employs TRBV5-1 and TRBJ1-1; D is perhaps TRBD1 (5 bases). CDR1 and CDR2 (germline): SGHRS, YFSETQ. V shed 3 bases and J shed 0 bases, with 9 bases lying between them. The CDR3 runs to 14 residues. This CDR3 is CASSWGGMNTEAFF. The CDR3 nucleotides are TGCGCCAGCAGCTGGGGCGGGATGAACACTGAAGCTTTCTTT. Based on the CDR3 plus reference TRBV5-1 and TRBJ1-1, the full variable domain is KAGVTQTPRYLIKTRGQQVTLSCSPISGHRSVSWYQQTPGQGLQFLFEYFSETQRNKGNFPGRFSGRQFSNSRSEMNVSTLELGDSALYLCASSWGGMNTEAFFGQGTRLTVV.

The chain carries TRBV6-6 and TRBJ2-4; 8 nucleotides align to TRBD1. This CDR3 region has 11 residues. CDR1 MNHNY and CDR2 SVGAGI come from the germline V gene (reference sequence). Trimming at V came to 5 bases and at J to 15 bases, leaving 6 bases not matched to a gene. The CDR3 here is CASSGTGLVYF. The CDR3 DNA follows: TGTGCCAGCAGTGGGACAGGCCTCGTGTACTTC.

The chain has TRBV3-1 (or the pseudogene TRBV3-2) and TRBJ2-1, with 10 bases lining up with TRBD2. Germline V gene data show CDR1 as LGHDT and CDR2 as YNNKEL (reference sequence). The CDR3 is 14 amino acids. V was pared by 4 bases and J by 7 bases, with 4 bases of the junction left unmatched. CDR3 sequence: CASSLLSGGNEQFF. CDR3 DNA: TGTGCCAGCAGCCTCCTTAGCGGGGGGAATGAGCAGTTCTTC.

This clone was seen a single time. The DNA for the CDR3 is TGTGCCAGCAGCTTTGCCACATACTATGGCTACACCTTC. This translates into CASSFATYYGYTF. This chain joins TRBV7-8 and TRBJ1-2; D gene unclear. CDR1 is SGHVS and CDR2 is FQNEAQ in the germline V gene. This CDR3 is 13 amino acids long. The V and J ends lost 3 bases and 3 bases respectively, with 8 bases between them.

Only one count was recorded for this clone. The J gene is TRBJ2-2, the V gene TRBV3-1 (or the pseudogene TRBV3-2), with 8 bases lining up with TRBD2. Trimming removed 4 bases from V and 6 bases from J; junction bases left unmatched: 7. Germline V gene data show CDR1 as LGHDT and CDR2 as YNNKEL (reference sequence). The CDR3 has 15 amino acids. The CDR3 protein is CASSPGLGTAGELFF. The DNA of the CDR3 is TGTGCCAGCAGCCCGGGACTAGGGACGGCCGGGGAGCTGTTTTTT.

The J gene is TRBJ1-2, the V gene TRBV11-2, with D unresolved. Germline CDR1 is SGHAT and CDR2 is FQNNGV. The CDR3 has 15 amino acids. V was trimmed by 3 bases and J by 0 bases, leaving 11 bases between them. The CDR3 protein is CASSFSGRSNYGYTF. CDR3 DNA sequence: TGTGCCAGCAGCTTTTCCGGCAGATCTAACTATGGCTACACCTTC. Filled out from reference TRBV11-2 and TRBJ1-2, the complete variable domain reads EAGVAQSPRYKIIEKRQSVAFWCNPISGHATLYWYQQILGQGPKLLIQFQNNGVVDDSQLPKDRFSAERLKGVDSTLKIQPAKLEDSAVYLCASSFSGRSNYGYTFGSGTRLTVV.

The chain couples TRBV5-1 to TRBJ2-3; D uncertain. CDR3 length: 13 amino acids. V lost 1 base and J lost 6, with 9 bases in between. The germline V gene encodes CDR1 SGHRS and CDR2 YFSETQ. The CDR3 is CASSLTQSDTQYF. The CDR3 coding sequence is TGCGCCAGCAGCTTGACCCAGTCGGATACGCAGTATTTT. Complete variable domain (other parts from reference TRBV5-1 and TRBJ2-3): KAGVTQTPRYLIKTRGQQVTLSCSPISGHRSVSWYQQTPGQGLQFLFEYFSETQRNKGNFPGRFSGRQFSNSRSEMNVSTLELGDSALYLCASSLTQSDTQYFGPGTRLTVL.

The chain carries TRBV4-1 and TRBJ2-7; TRBD1 is a possible D gene (5 bases). Germline values: CDR1 MGHRA, CDR2 YSYEKL. This CDR3 spans 16 amino acids. V dropped 0 bases and J dropped 6 bases, with 18 bases sitting between them. The CDR3 protein is CASSQERGGAQGEQYF. DNA for the CDR3: TGCGCCAGCAGCCAAGAGAGAGGTGGGGCTCAGGGCGAGCAGTACTTC.

CDR3 sequence: CASSLTQGQPQHF. CDR3 bases: TGTGCCAGCAGCCTTACTCAAGGGCAGCCCCAGCATTTT. This chain joins TRBV14 and TRBJ1-5; no reliable D call. The V end was cut by 4 bases, the J end by 7 bases, with 11 bases between. Germline V lookup: CDR1 SGHDN, CDR2 FVKESK. CDR3 length: 13 residues.

The rearrangement joins TRBV7-9 to TRBJ2-3, with unresolved D. V was pared by 5 bases and J by 3 bases, with 9 bases between. This CDR3 contains 13 residues. The germline CDR1 and CDR2 sequences are SEHNR and FQNEAQ (reference sequence). DNA for the CDR3: TGTGCCAGCAGCAGCCCTCGAACAGATACGCAGTATTTT. Translating it yields CASSSPRTDTQYF. The full variable domain, its missing parts supplied by reference TRBV7-9 and TRBJ2-3, is DTGVSQNPRHKITKRGQNVTFRCDPISEHNRLYWYRQTLGQGPEFLTYFQNEAQLEKSRLLSDRFSAERPKGSFSTLEIQRTEQGDSAMYLCASSSPRTDTQYFGPGTRLTVL.

This clone was detected once. This chain uses TRBV6-2 or TRBV6-3 with TRBJ1-6; D perhaps matches TRBD1 (6 bases). V gave up 5 bases and J gave up 7 bases, with 15 bases separating them. There are 15 residues in the CDR3. Per germline, CDR1 MNHEY and CDR2 SVGEGT. CDR3 DNA sequence: TGTGCCAGCAGTCACGGACAGACTTTAAATTCACCCCTCCACTTT. It encodes CASSHGQTLNSPLHF.

The rearrangement joins TRBV6-5 to TRBJ2-7; either TRBD1 or TRBD2 may fit D (6 bases each). CDR1 and CDR2 (germline): MNHEY, SVGAGI. V lost 5 bases to trimming and J lost 4 bases, with 15 bases between them. This CDR3 has 14 amino acids. The CDR3 region has the DNA TGTGCCAGCAGTAGGGGGGCCCGACCTTACGAGCAGTACTTC. Protein: CASSRGARPYEQYF.

CDR3 in DNA: TGCAGCGTTTGGGCGGGGAACACTGAAGCTTTCTTT. This codes for CSVWAGNTEAFF. The chain couples TRBV29-1 to TRBJ1-1; D remains ambiguous. Between the trimmed V and J ends, which lost 5 bases and 1 base, there was a span of 8 bases. The CDR3 contains 12 residues. Germline assignment: CDR1 SQVTM and CDR2 ANQGSEA. Full variable domain (missing parts from reference TRBV29-1 and TRBJ1-1): SAVISQKPSRDICQRGTSLTIQCQVDSQVTMMFWYRQQPGQSLTLIATANQGSEATYESGFVIDKFPISRPNLTFSTLTVSNMSPEDSSIYLCSVWAGNTEAFFGQGTRLTVV.

The J gene is TRBJ1-2, the V gene TRBV4-2; 9 positions agree with TRBD1. The CDR3 runs to 15 residues. V shed 3 bases and J 1 base; nucleotides not matched to a gene: 3. Germline lookup yields CDR1 LGHNA and CDR2 YNFKEQ. DNA of the CDR3: TGTGCCAGCAGCCACGAGGGACAGGGTAACTATGGCTACACCTTC. Amino acid sequence: CASSHEGQGNYGYTF.

The chain links TRBV2 to TRBJ1-2, with no clear D. Looked up from germline, CDR1 is SNHLY and CDR2 is FYNNEI. V was pared by 0 bases and J by 9 bases, with 11 bases between. This CDR3 region has 13 residues. The CDR3 sequence: CASSEAPVKSYTF. For the CDR3, the DNA is TGTGCCAGCAGTGAAGCCCCCGTAAAAAGCTACACCTTC.

DNA for the CDR3: TGCGCCAGCAGCCAAGAAGGGACAGGGAAAAGGGGCTACACCTTC. It specifies CASSQEGTGKRGYTF. The genes are TRBV4-1 and TRBJ1-2; 9 bases agree with TRBD1. The CDR3 runs to 15 residues. Germline-derived CDR1 and CDR2 are MGHRA and YSYEKL. The V and J ends lost 0 bases and 8 bases, in that order; junction bases with no gene match: 7.

The chain joins TRBV5-4 to TRBJ2-6; 9 bases line up with TRBD1. The CDR3 has 18 amino acids. V dropped 6 bases and J dropped 0; count of bases not matched to a gene: 10. The germline gives CDR1 SGHNT, CDR2 YYREEE (reference sequence). The CDR3: CASKGTGQGLSGANVLTF. The CDR3 region has the DNA TGTGCCAGCAAGGGTACGGGACAGGGCCTCTCTGGGGCCAACGTCCTGACTTTC.

V and J are TRBV6-2 or TRBV6-3 and TRBJ1-5, with D unclear. The CDR3 has 12 residues. The germline V gene encodes CDR1 MNHEY and CDR2 SVGEGT. The V gene lost 6 bases and the J gene lost 5 bases, with 8 bases spanning the gap. The CDR3 here is CASSPPDQPQHF. Written as DNA, the CDR3 is TGTGCCAGCAGCCCCCCAGATCAGCCCCAGCATTTT.

CDR3 in amino acids: CASSIRTATTGELFF. The CDR3 DNA reads as TGTGCCAGCAGCATTCGGACAGCCACCACCGGGGAGCTGTTTTTT. The rearrangement links TRBV2 to TRBJ2-2; maybe TRBD1 (6 bases). The V gene's germline CDR1 is SNHLY and CDR2 FYNNEI. The CDR3 has 15 amino acids. V shed 6 bases and J shed 4 bases, with 15 bases lying between them.